The sequence of this T cell receptor (beta chain) was determined in a study of T cell responses to AZD1222 COVID-19 vaccine. Study-wide points: The repertoires were collected only after the peak T cell response. Among spike-specific TCRs, nearly half reportedly target unmutated variant regions. Just a handful of AZD1222 recipients tested seropositive at baseline. Females outnumbered males among donors, who were mostly white British; clonal diversity was possibly underestimated.

The germline V and J ends were trimmed by 6 bases and 6 bases, with 14 bases remaining between them. Per the germline V gene, CDR1 is WSHSY and CDR2 is SAAADI. This CDR3 has 13 residues. Clones were sequenced by immunoSEQ multiplex PCR, and TCRdb holds only the in-frame ones, with some missing. The table records fewer than 30,000 clones, over 90% of them present only once. With regard to this clone: Antigen unknown.

J is TRBJ1-2 and V is TRBV10-2; TRBD1 is a possible D gene (6 bases). The material was peripheral blood, obtained on day 0 of AZD1222 vaccination. The sequence was collected from an adult in good health. CDR3 coding DNA: TGCGCCAGCAGCCCCCGTAGGGGGGATGGCTACACCTTC. It codes for CASSPRRGDGYTF.